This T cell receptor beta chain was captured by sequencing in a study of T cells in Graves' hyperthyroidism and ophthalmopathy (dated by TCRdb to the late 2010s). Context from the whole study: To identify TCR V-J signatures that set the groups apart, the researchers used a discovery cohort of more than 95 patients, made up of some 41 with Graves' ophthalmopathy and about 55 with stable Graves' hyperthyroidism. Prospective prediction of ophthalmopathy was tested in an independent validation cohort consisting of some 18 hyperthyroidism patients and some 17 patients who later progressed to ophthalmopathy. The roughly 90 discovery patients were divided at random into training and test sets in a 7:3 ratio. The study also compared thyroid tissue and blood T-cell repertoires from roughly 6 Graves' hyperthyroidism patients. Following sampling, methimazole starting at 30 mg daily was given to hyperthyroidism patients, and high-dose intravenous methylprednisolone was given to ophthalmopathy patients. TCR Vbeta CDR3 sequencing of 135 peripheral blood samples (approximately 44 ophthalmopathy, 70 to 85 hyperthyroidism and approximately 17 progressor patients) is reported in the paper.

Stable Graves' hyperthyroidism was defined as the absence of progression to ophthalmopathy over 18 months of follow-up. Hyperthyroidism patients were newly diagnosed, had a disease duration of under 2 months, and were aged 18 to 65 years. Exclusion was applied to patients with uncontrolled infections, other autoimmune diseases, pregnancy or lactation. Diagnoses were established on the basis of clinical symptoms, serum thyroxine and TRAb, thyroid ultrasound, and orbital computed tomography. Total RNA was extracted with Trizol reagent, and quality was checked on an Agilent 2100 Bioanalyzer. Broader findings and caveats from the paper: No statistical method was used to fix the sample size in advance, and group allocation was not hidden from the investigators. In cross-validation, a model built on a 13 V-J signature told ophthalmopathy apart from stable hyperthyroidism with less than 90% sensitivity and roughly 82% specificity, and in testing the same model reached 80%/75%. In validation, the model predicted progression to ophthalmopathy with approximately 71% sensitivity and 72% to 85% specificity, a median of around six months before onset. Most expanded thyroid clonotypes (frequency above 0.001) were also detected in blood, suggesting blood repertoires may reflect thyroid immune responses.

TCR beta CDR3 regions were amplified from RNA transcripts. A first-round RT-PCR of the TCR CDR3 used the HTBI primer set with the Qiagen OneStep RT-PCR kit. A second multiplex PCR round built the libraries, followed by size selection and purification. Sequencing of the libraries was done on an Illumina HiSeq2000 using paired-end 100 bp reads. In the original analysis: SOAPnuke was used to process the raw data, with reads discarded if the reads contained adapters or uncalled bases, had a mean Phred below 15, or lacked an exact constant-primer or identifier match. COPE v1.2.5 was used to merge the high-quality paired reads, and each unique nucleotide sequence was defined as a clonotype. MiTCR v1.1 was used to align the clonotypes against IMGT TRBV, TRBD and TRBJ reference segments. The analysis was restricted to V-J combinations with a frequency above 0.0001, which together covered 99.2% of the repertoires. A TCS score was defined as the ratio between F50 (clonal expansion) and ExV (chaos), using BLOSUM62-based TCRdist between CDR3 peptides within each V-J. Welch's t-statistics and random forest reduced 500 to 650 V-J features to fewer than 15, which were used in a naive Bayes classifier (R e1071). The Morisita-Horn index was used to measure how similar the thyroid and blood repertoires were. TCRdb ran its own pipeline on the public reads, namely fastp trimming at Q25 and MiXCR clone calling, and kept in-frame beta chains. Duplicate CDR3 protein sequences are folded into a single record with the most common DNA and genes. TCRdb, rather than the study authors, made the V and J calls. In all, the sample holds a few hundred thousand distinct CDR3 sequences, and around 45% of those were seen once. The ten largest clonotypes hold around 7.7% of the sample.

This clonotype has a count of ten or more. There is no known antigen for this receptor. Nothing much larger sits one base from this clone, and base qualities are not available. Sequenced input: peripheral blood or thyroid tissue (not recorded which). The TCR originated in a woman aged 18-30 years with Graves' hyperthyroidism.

CDR3 protein: CASSQRSGGLAGYTF. The bases read TGCGCCAGCAGCCAACGCTCCGGGGGGTTGGCTGGCTACACCTTC. The chain couples TRBV4-1 to TRBJ1-2; 5 matching bases give a weak D call of TRBD1. V lost 2 bases and J lost 7 bases; the stretch between them is 17 bases long. The CDR3 runs 15 residues from the cysteine to the phenylalanine. Solely the CDR3 DNA is kept, with 45 bases framed from the first base. CDR1 and CDR2 are drawn from the germline V gene: MGHRA, YSYEKL.